This TCR beta chain was identified during a study of blood T cell repertoires in COVID-19. At the level of the study: Samples representing acute and convalescent COVID-19 were sourced from the United States, Italy and Spain. PBMCs, B-cell-depleted T cells, or T cells provided the cDNA or gDNA that made up the material.

Per the study methods: Nucleated cell counts were estimated from reference gene primer amplification. Measured with immunoSEQ multiplex PCR; TCRdb has only the in-frame clones, and not every one. V, J and clone size derive from that table, while D and trimming were established from the DNA sequence. The sample lists 250,000 or so clones, roughly 83% occurring once. The V end lost 5 bases, the J end lost 7 bases, and 17 bases lay between the germline ends. This CDR3 is 14 amino acids long. Germline CDR1 is MNHEY and CDR2 is SMNVEV (reference sequence). The sample holds one count of this clone. The TCR sequence derives from a man older than 75 with acute or convalescent COVID-19. Input material: peripheral blood. V is TRBV27 and J is TRBJ1-2; D is uncertain. The CDR3 DNA is TGTGCCAGCAGTCCGGACGGGAGGCTGGGTGGCTACACCTTC. Its protein product is CASSPDGRLGGYTF.